The TCR beta chain under discussion was sequenced for a study of cytomegalovirus exposure and HLA in healthy donors. The PCR used 60 Vbeta and 13 Jbeta primers. Assay: immunoSEQ multiplex PCR; the TCRdb copy retains only in-frame clones and omits some. The data hold around 75,000 clones, with more than 75% observed a single time. Healthy donors of bone marrow made up the group. Concerning this clone itself: At one boundary the junction diverges from the germline segment, which might be a read error.

Germline CDR1 reads SGHRS; CDR2 reads YFSETQ. This CDR3 spans 18 amino acids. Sequencing input: PBMCs. The TCR was taken from a man between 40 and 49 years old in good health and CMV-seronegative. V is TRBV5-1 and J is TRBJ2-2, with D tentatively TRBD1 (6 bases). The CDR3 loop is CASNLTPGGRGYAGELFF. CDR3 bases: TGCGCCAGCAACTTGACGCCGGGTGGCAGGGGATATGCCGGGGAGCTGTTTTTT.